The 31 T cell receptor beta chains below were found in one sample sequenced in a study of T cells in Graves' hyperthyroidism and ophthalmopathy. Template material for amplifying TCR beta CDR3 regions consisted of RNA transcripts. The study used the HTBI primer set for a first-round RT-PCR of the TCR CDR3. Via MiXCR, TCRdb re-called the multiplex PCR reads, giving one row per CDR3 protein. The repertoire holds about 360,000 distinct CDR3 sequences, with about 13% as singletons. The sequenced sample was blood. The receptors derive from a young man with Graves' hyperthyroidism that later progressed to Graves' ophthalmopathy.

In its sample, this clonotype was seen many times. V usage is TRBV7-2 and J usage is TRBJ2-5, with 11 nucleotides matching TRBD2. Looked up from germline, CDR1 is SGHTA and CDR2 is FQGNSA. The ends lost 4 bases at V and 5 bases at J; junction bases unmatched: 15. This CDR3 spans 18 amino acids. DNA for the CDR3: TGTGCCAGCAGCTATTTGAGGAATAGCGGGGGGGCGTGGGAGACCCAGTACTTC. Its protein is CASSYLRNSGGAWETQYF.

V is TRBV7-9 and J is TRBJ2-5; TRBD2 agrees at 12 bases. The length of the CDR3 is 15 residues. V lost 4 bases, J lost 3 bases, and 3 bases stayed unmatched. Germline assignment: CDR1 SEHNR and CDR2 FQNEAQ (reference sequence). CDR3 sequence (DNA): TGTGCCAGCAGCTATGGACTAGCGGGGAAAGAGACCCAGTACTTC. Protein: CASSYGLAGKETQYF.

In its sample, this clonotype was seen many times. The V call is TRBV12-3 or TRBV12-4, the J call TRBJ2-3, with D unclear. V was shortened by 1 base and J by 3 bases, with 17 bases between the two germline ends. This CDR3 has 17 amino acids. CDR3 amino acids: CASSLVRPSLGTDTQYF. The CDR3 DNA follows: TGTGCCAGCAGTTTAGTTAGGCCTTCACTGGGAACAGATACGCAGTATTTT.

This clonotype has ten or more counts. The chain recombines TRBV7-9 with TRBJ1-1, with TRBD1 identical over 9 bases. V lost 4 bases, J lost 4 bases, and 4 bases stayed unmatched. Germline lookup yields CDR1 SEHNR and CDR2 FQNEAQ (reference sequence). The CDR3 sequence is 14 residues long. CDR3 residues: CASSSGQGVTEAFF. Here the CDR3 DNA reads TGTGCCAGCAGCTCGGGACAGGGTGTCACTGAAGCTTTCTTT.

The V gene is TRBV4-1, the J gene TRBJ1-5; 9 bases are shared with TRBD1. The CDR3 spans 16 residues. CDR1 is MGHRA, CDR2 YSYEKL, per germline. With V trimmed by 1 base and J by 2 bases, 3 bases remained unmatched. The DNA for the CDR3 is TGCGCCAGCAGCCAAGTTGGGACAGGGCGCAATCAGCCCCAGCATTTT. Translating gives CASSQVGTGRNQPQHF.

This chain links TRBV5-4 with TRBJ1-6; D is ambiguous. Trimming shortened V by 0 bases and J by 3 bases, and 13 bases separated the two germline ends. Germline-derived CDR1 and CDR2 are SGHNT and YYREEE (reference sequence). The CDR3 runs 17 residues. CDR3 sequence (DNA): TGTGCCAGCAGCTTGGGCCAGGTCGAAGGCTATAATTCACCCCTCCACTTT. This gives the protein CASSLGQVEGYNSPLHF.

The rearrangement uses TRBV9 and TRBJ2-3, with a possible D match to TRBD2 (6 bases). V shed 4 bases and J shed 4 bases, with 13 bases lying between them. CDR1 SGDLS and CDR2 YYNGEE come from the germline V gene. The length of the CDR3 is 14 residues. This CDR3 is CASSSEEGSDTQYF. In nucleotides, the CDR3 is TGTGCCAGCAGCTCAGAGGAGGGATCAGATACGCAGTATTTT.

This clonotype was recorded many times. This rearrangement joins TRBV6-1 to TRBJ2-1; no clear D gene. Germline values: CDR1 MNHNS, CDR2 SASEGT. The V gene lost 6 bases and the J gene lost 9 bases, with 9 bases spanning the gap. The CDR3 runs to 11 residues. The CDR3 sequence is CASSLDGEQFF. The DNA for the CDR3 is TGTGCCAGCAGCTTAGACGGTGAGCAGTTCTTC.

In its sample, this clonotype was seen many times. The V gene is TRBV28, the J gene TRBJ2-1; possible D gene TRBD2, 6 bases. This CDR3 spans 16 amino acids. Trimming removed 5 bases from V and 8 bases from J, with 22 bases in between. CDR1 is MDHEN, CDR2 SYDVKM, per germline. The CDR3 coding sequence is TGTGCCAGCAGTCTTATGCGGGGCTCGTTTACCGATGAGCAGTTCTTC. Protein sequence: CASSLMRGSFTDEQFF.

This clonotype was recorded at least ten times. The chain recombines TRBV3-1 with TRBJ1-5; D not resolved. The CDR3 loop spans 13 amino acids. V was cut by 3 bases and J by 2 bases, with 5 bases left in between. Germline V CDR1 and CDR2: LGHDT, YNNKEL (reference sequence). CDR3 amino acids: CASSQGGNQPQHF. The CDR3 bases are TGTGCCAGCAGCCAGGGCGGCAATCAGCCCCAGCATTTT.

Concerning this clonotype: This may come from a read error, since a much larger clone is one base off. DNA for the CDR3: TGTGCCAACAGTCCTCGAGCTTCTGAAGCTTTCTTT. Its translation: CANSPRASEAFF. The chain couples TRBV12-3 or TRBV12-4 to TRBJ1-1; no clear D gene. This CDR3 is built from 12 residues.

This sequence joins TRBV6-1 and TRBJ2-1, with 12 bases identical to TRBD2. The trim removed 5 bases at V and 9 bases at J, leaving 5 bases unmatched. CDR1 and CDR2 from the germline V gene are MNHNS and SASEGT. This CDR3 comprises 14 residues. The CDR3 loop reads CASSHGLAGFEQFF. The CDR3 nucleotides read TGTGCCAGCAGTCACGGACTAGCGGGGTTTGAGCAGTTCTTC.

This clonotype was observed a few times. The V gene is TRBV5-5, the J gene TRBJ2-3; D not resolved. The V gene's germline CDR1 is SGHKS and CDR2 YYEKEE (reference sequence). CDR3 length: 12 residues. V was cut by 0 bases and J by 7 bases, with 6 bases left in between. This CDR3 reads CASSLAGNTQYF. CDR3 nucleotide sequence: TGTGCCAGCAGCTTGGCTGGCAATACGCAGTATTTT. The full variable domain, completed using reference TRBV5-5 and TRBJ2-3, is DAGVTQSPTHLIKTRGQQVTLRCSPISGHKSVSWYQQVLGQGPQFIFQYYEKEERGRGNFPDRFSARQFPNYSSELNVNALLLGDSALYLCASSLAGNTQYFGPGTRLTVL.

The rearrangement uses TRBV4-1 and TRBJ1-4; D gene unclear. Germline lookup yields CDR1 MGHRA and CDR2 YSYEKL. CDR3 length: 15 residues. V shed 0 bases and J shed 13 bases, with 18 bases lying between them. The CDR3 DNA follows: TGCGCCAGCAGCCAAGATCCCTTACTTGGCCTGGGACTGTTTTTT. Amino acid sequence: CASSQDPLLGLGLFF.

Concerning this clonotype itself: This may stem from a read error, because a much larger clone lies one nucleotide away. The chain combines TRBV6-2 or TRBV6-3 with TRBJ2-5, with 10 nucleotides matching TRBD1. CDR3 length: 13 residues. CDR1 and CDR2 (germline): MNHEY, SVGEGT. This CDR3 reads CAGSGQGEETQYF. The CDR3 DNA is TGTGCCGGCAGTGGACAGGGGGAAGAGACCCAGTACTTC.

This clonotype was seen only a few times. The CDR3 sequence: CATSRDPSRGEQFF. CDR3 nucleotide sequence: TGTGCCACCAGCAGAGATCCTTCGAGGGGTGAGCAGTTCTTC. The chain has TRBV15 and TRBJ2-1; the D call may be TRBD1 or TRBD2 (5 bases each). V lost 0 bases and J 9 bases, leaving 12 bases between the germline ends. The CDR3 is 14 amino acids. The germline gives CDR1 LNHNV, CDR2 YYDKDF (reference sequence).

This clonotype has a count of ten or more. The chain joins TRBV7-2 to TRBJ2-3; D may be TRBD2 (5 bases). Germline-derived CDR1 and CDR2 are SGHTA and FQGNSA. The CDR3 is made up of 17 amino acids. The V gene lost 1 base and the J gene lost 0 bases, with 14 bases spanning the gap. The CDR3 bases are TGTGCCAGCAGCTTAGATCGCCGAGGGATAAGCACAGATACGCAGTATTTT. It is translated as CASSLDRRGISTDTQYF.

This clonotype occurred many times. V usage is TRBV7-9 and J usage is TRBJ2-1; TRBD1 might be the D (6 bases). There are 11 residues in the CDR3. V lost 5 bases, J lost 15 bases, and 14 bases lay in between. The germline gives CDR1 SEHNR, CDR2 FQNEAQ (reference sequence). The CDR3 coding sequence is TGTGCCAGCAGCGCCCACAGGGAGTCGTTCTTC. This translates into CASSAHRESFF.

V and J are TRBV6-1 and TRBJ1-5, with 7 bases that match TRBD1. The CDR3 is 15 amino acids. V shed 5 bases, J shed 6 bases, and the junction held 10 bases outside the gene matches. Germline assignment: CDR1 MNHNS and CDR2 SASEGT. CDR3 region: CASSTDRAWTQPQHF. The CDR3 DNA follows: TGTGCCAGCAGTACCGACAGGGCGTGGACTCAGCCCCAGCATTTT.

This clonotype was detected ten times or more. The genes are TRBV10-2 and TRBJ1-5; 7 bases fit TRBD1. The CDR3 loop spans 17 amino acids. Looked up from germline, CDR1 is WSHSY and CDR2 is SAAADI. With V trimmed by 0 bases and J by 5 bases, 10 bases remained unmatched. The chain's CDR3 is CASSESWSGGWDQPQHF. The CDR3 nucleotides read TGCGCCAGCAGTGAGTCGTGGTCAGGGGGTTGGGATCAGCCCCAGCATTTT.

This clonotype has at least ten counts. This chain uses TRBV11-3 with TRBJ2-7; TRBD1 aligns across 10 bases. CDR1 is SGHNT, CDR2 YENEEA, per germline. This CDR3 region has 18 residues. Losses at the gene ends were 0 bases for V and 5 bases for J; bases not matched to a gene: 13. The CDR3 coding sequence is TGTGCCAGCAGCTTAGATTGGGCCGGGACAGGGGTTTTCGACGAGCAGTACTTC. Its translation: CASSLDWAGTGVFDEQYF.

This clonotype was seen many times. This chain joins TRBV12-3 or TRBV12-4 and TRBJ2-1; TRBD2 matches at 14 bases. This CDR3 spans 17 amino acids. The trim removed 1 base at V and 5 bases at J, leaving 4 bases unmatched. For the CDR3, the DNA is TGTGCCAGCAGTTTAGTAGGACTAGCGGGGGGAAACAATGAGCAGTTCTTC. It specifies CASSLVGLAGGNNEQFF.

This clonotype has just a few counts. The rearrangement joins TRBV5-1 to TRBJ2-5, with D hard to call. The V end was cut by 4 bases, the J end by 4 bases, with 11 bases between. CDR1 is SGHRS and CDR2 is YFSETQ in the germline V gene. This CDR3 is built from 13 residues. For the CDR3, the DNA is TGCGCCAGCAGCCCCACCCTGGGAGAGACCCAGTACTTC. Translation gives CASSPTLGETQYF.

This clonotype was counted at least ten times. J is TRBJ2-6 and V is TRBV3-1; tentatively, D is TRBD1 or TRBD2 (5 bases each). Trimming stripped 0 bases from V and 0 bases from J, with 12 bases between. This CDR3 comprises 18 residues. Per germline, CDR1 LGHDT and CDR2 YNNKEL (reference sequence). CDR3 DNA sequence: TGTGCCAGCAGCCAAGATGGGGACGGAAGCTCTGGGGCCAACGTCCTGACTTTC. It translates to CASSQDGDGSSGANVLTF.

This clonotype came up a few times. The chain combines TRBV5-1 with TRBJ2-7; D gene ambiguous. Germline CDR1 SGHRS, CDR2 YFSETQ. The CDR3 loop spans 12 amino acids. Trimming removed 0 bases at V and 5 bases at J, with 6 bases between. The DNA for the CDR3 is TGCGCCAGCAGCTTGGAAATCGACGAGCAGTACTTC. This translates into CASSLEIDEQYF.

This chain joins TRBV24-1 and TRBJ1-6; D is unresolved. V lost 5 bases to trimming and J lost 7 bases, with 11 bases between them. This CDR3 has 14 residues. CDR1 and CDR2 (germline): KGHDR, SFDVKD. The CDR3 DNA reads as TGTGCCACCAGTGGGGAGAGAATAAATTCACCCCTCCACTTT. Translating it yields CATSGERINSPLHF.

The J gene is TRBJ2-7, the V gene TRBV10-3; 10 positions agree with TRBD2. With V trimmed by 10 bases and J by 7 bases, 19 bases remained unmatched. The CDR3 extends over 16 amino acids. Looked up from germline, CDR1 is ENHRY and CDR2 is SYGVKD. The CDR3 DNA reads as TGTGCCACTAGGGGGGGGACCTTCCTAGCGGGAGAAGAGCAGTACTTC. Protein product: CATRGGTFLAGEEQYF.

The chain links TRBV6-1 to TRBJ2-1; D is unresolved. Germline V gene lookup returns CDR1 MNHNS and CDR2 SASEGT. Trimming removed 6 bases at V and 0 bases at J, with 12 bases between. The CDR3 sequence is 15 residues long. CDR3 sequence reads: CASSVTASSYNEQFF. The CDR3 region has the DNA TGTGCCAGCAGCGTTACTGCGAGCTCCTACAATGAGCAGTTCTTC.

This clonotype was recorded many times. As DNA, the CDR3 is TGTGCCAGCAGTTACTCGGCAGGGTCGCACGAGCAGTACTTC. Protein: CASSYSAGSHEQYF. This chain uses TRBV6-5 with TRBJ2-7, with D tentatively TRBD1 (5 bases). Trimming cost V 0 bases and J 5 bases, with 11 bases left between them. Germline-derived CDR1 and CDR2 are MNHEY and SVGAGI. The CDR3 totals 14 residues.

This chain joins TRBV7-9 and TRBJ2-7; 10 bases fit TRBD2. Per germline, CDR1 SEHNR and CDR2 FQNEAQ (reference sequence). After removal of 5 bases from V and 2 bases from J, the junction contained 6 bases not matched to a gene. The CDR3 consists of 15 residues. CDR3 DNA sequence: TGTGCCAGCAGCACGCTAGCGGGGGCTACCTACGAGCAGTACTTC. Its protein product is CASSTLAGATYEQYF.

This clonotype was counted many times. V usage is TRBV24-1 and J usage is TRBJ1-2; D is ambiguous. V lost 5 bases to trimming and J lost 3 bases, with 9 bases between them. In germline, CDR1 is KGHDR, CDR2 SFDVKD. The CDR3 is made up of 13 amino acids. The CDR3 loop reads CATSGRTDYGYTF. The CDR3 nucleotides are TGTGCCACCAGTGGCCGCACGGACTATGGCTACACCTTC.